This entry concerns a single T cell receptor beta chain. Its matching antigen is unknown. Researchers ran the PCR with 60 Vbeta and 13 Jbeta primers. TCRdb's table, derived via immunoSEQ multiplex PCR, lists solely in-frame clones and lacks some. This sample has 150,000 to 200,000 clones, with around 80% found just once. The entry originates in a study of cytomegalovirus exposure and HLA in healthy donors. The wider study: Assignment to the Caucasian-associated ancestry cluster applied to more than 75% of the approximately 400 genotyped donors.

This CDR3 has 14 amino acids. The V gene's germline CDR1 is SGHDT and CDR2 YYEEEE. Trimming took 1 base from V and 4 from J, leaving 11 bases between them. General study results and limits: Per published accounts, TCR beta sequences correctly predicted the HLA-A and HLA-B alleles of most subjects. Of the V segments, some could not be distinguished, including TRBV6-2 and TRBV6-3, and were excluded.

The gene calls are TRBV5-6 and TRBJ1-2; D is perhaps TRBD1 (6 bases). This TCR was sampled from a woman aged 45-65 years in good health and CMV-seronegative. The sample was PBMCs. CDR3 protein: CASSLPTGTYGYTF. The CDR3, as DNA: TGTGCCAGCAGCTTGCCTACAGGGACCTATGGCTACACCTTC.